The sequence of this TCR beta chain was determined in a study of blood T cell repertoires in COVID-19. Study-level information: The samples span acute and convalescent COVID-19 from the United States, Italy and Spain. PBMCs, B-cell-depleted T cells, or T cells provided the cDNA or gDNA that made up the material.

Measured with immunoSEQ multiplex PCR; TCRdb has only the in-frame clones, and not every one. The sample carries about 40,000 clones, around 83% recorded once. CDR3 length: 15 residues. V was pared by 2 bases and J by 2 bases, with 12 bases between. Germline CDR1 and CDR2: MNHEY and SVGAGI. The TCR sequence derives from a human donor in a cohort sampled during active COVID-19. Sequenced material: peripheral blood. V gene TRBV6-5 combines with J gene TRBJ1-2; D is possibly TRBD1 (6 bases). Written as DNA, the CDR3 is TGTGCCAGCAGTTACCGACAGGACTGGAACTATGGCTACACCTTC. Protein product: CASSYRQDWNYGYTF.